This is a list of T cell receptor beta chains from one sample in a study of blood T cell repertoires in COVID-19. The protocol was immunoSEQ multiplex PCR, while the TCRdb copy is restricted to in-frame clones and leaves out a portion. The sample carries a few hundred thousand clones, about 90% recorded once. The sequenced material came from peripheral blood. These receptors all come from a man aged 55 to 69 with acute or convalescent COVID-19. The CDR3 runs from the conserved cysteine through the conserved F or W. A D gene is named only where the DNA matches it firmly. Some rows mark clone size as missing; the rest say once, few, many or name a class of expanded clone.

v_gene	abundance	j_gene	d_gene	CDR3aa	CDR3nt
TRBV12-3/TRBV12-4	-	TRBJ1-1	-	CASSLAQTEAFF	TGTGCCAGCAGTTTAGCGCAGACTGAAGCTTTCTTT
TRBV9	-	TRBJ2-5	-	CASSARRGQETQYF	TGTGCCAGCAGCGCTAGGAGAGGGCAAGAGACCCAGTACTTC
TRBV5-4	-	TRBJ2-3	TRBD2	CASSTGTSGRTDTQYF	TGTGCCAGCAGCACTGGGACTAGCGGGAGAACAGATACGCAGTATTTT
TRBV11-3	-	TRBJ1-3	-	CASSPTGSSGNTIYF	TGTGCCAGCAGCCCCACAGGGTCGTCCGGAAACACCATATATTTT
TRBV28	-	TRBJ1-5	-	CAGRSRTNNQPQHF	TGTGCCGGGCGAAGTAGAACCAACAATCAGCCCCAGCATTTT
TRBV19	once	TRBJ1-2	TRBD1	CATRQGANYGYTF	TGTGCCACCCGACAGGGAGCTAACTATGGCTACACCTTC
TRBV5-1	-	TRBJ2-7	TRBD2	CASSLVVAGGNEQYF	TGCGCCAGCAGCTTGGTAGTAGCGGGAGGGAACGAGCAGTACTTC
TRBV7-9	-	TRBJ2-7	TRBD2	CASGPRGLAVGGEQYF	TGTGCCAGCGGTCCAAGGGGACTAGCTGTCGGTGGCGAGCAGTACTTC
TRBV30	-	TRBJ2-7	-	CAWRRGPYEQYF	TGTGCCTGGAGAAGGGGCCCCTACGAGCAGTACTTC
TRBV5-1	-	TRBJ2-2	-	CASSFHSGELFF	TGCGCCAGCAGCTTCCACAGCGGGGAGCTGTTTTTT
TRBV12-3/TRBV12-4	-	TRBJ2-1	-	CASSIQQGNEQFF	TGTGCCAGCAGTATCCAACAGGGAAATGAGCAGTTCTTC
TRBV29-1	once	TRBJ2-7	-	CSVGLDYEQYF	TGCAGCGTGGGACTGGACTACGAGCAGTACTTC
TRBV5-1	-	TRBJ1-2	-	CASSLTGFEGGYTF	TGCGCCAGCAGCTTGACAGGGTTTGAAGGTGGCTACACCTTC
TRBV29-1	-	TRBJ2-7	TRBD1	CSVEGQGLYEQYF	TGCAGCGTGGAGGGACAGGGTCTCTACGAGCAGTACTTC
TRBV11-3	-	TRBJ1-5	TRBD1	CASSVDRGNNQPQHF	TGTGCCAGCAGCGTGGACAGGGGGAACAATCAGCCCCAGCATTTT
TRBV7-3	-	TRBJ2-1	TRBD1	CASSLGQGVYNEQFF	TGTGCCAGCAGCTTGGGACAGGGGGTCTACAATGAGCAGTTCTTC
TRBV28	-	TRBJ1-1	-	CASSGQRKTEAFF	TGTGCCAGCTCGGGACAACGTAAGACTGAAGCTTTCTTT
TRBV6-1	-	TRBJ2-1	TRBD2	CASSEVAGGTYNEQFF	TGTGCCAGCAGTGAAGTGGCGGGAGGCACCTACAATGAGCAGTTCTTC
TRBV3-1/TRBV3-2	-	TRBJ1-1	-	CASSRDLGTEAFF	TGTGCCAGCAGCCGGGACTTAGGGACTGAAGCTTTCTTT
TRBV6-1	-	TRBJ2-6	-	CASSVTGDSGANVLTF	TGTGCCAGCAGTGTAACAGGAGACTCTGGGGCCAACGTCCTGACTTTC
TRBV5-1	-	TRBJ1-5	-	CASSLSDGQNQPQHF	TGCGCCAGCAGCTTGTCCGACGGACAGAATCAGCCCCAGCATTTT
TRBV3-1/TRBV3-2	-	TRBJ2-3	-	CASSLWRGDSPDTQYF	TGTGCCAGCAGCCTGTGGAGAGGAGATAGCCCAGATACGCAGTATTTT
TRBV6-6	-	TRBJ2-2	-	CASSYRTNYGTGELFF	TGTGCCAGCAGTTACAGAACTAACTATGGCACCGGGGAGCTGTTTTTT
TRBV6-2/TRBV6-3	-	TRBJ1-1	-	CASSPRQVFHTEAFF	TGTGCCAGCAGTCCCCGACAGGTCTTCCACACTGAAGCTTTCTTT
TRBV7-3	few	TRBJ2-1	TRBD2	CASSLRLAGGNEQFF	TGTGCCAGCAGCTTACGGCTAGCGGGAGGAAATGAGCAGTTCTTC